This TCR beta chain was observed in a study of blood T cell repertoires in COVID-19. Study-level information: Donors in the United States, Italy and Spain gave samples during acute or convalescent COVID-19. In each case, the material was cDNA or gDNA derived from T cells, B-cell-depleted T cells, or PBMCs.

In the authors' methods: Amplification from reference gene primers served as the basis for estimated nucleated cell counts. TCRdb's copy holds only in-frame clones and misses some; the assay was immunoSEQ multiplex PCR. V, J and clone size reflect that table, while D and trimming were determined from the DNA. The sample contains approximately 230,000 clones, approximately 80% of which appear only once. With V trimmed by 8 bases and J by 0 bases, 5 bases remained unmatched. Germline V gene data show CDR1 as WSHSY and CDR2 as SAAADI. The CDR3 length is 14 residues. The source is a man older than 75 with acute or convalescent COVID-19. The chain couples TRBV10-2 to TRBJ2-7; TRBD1 aligns across 9 bases. The material sequenced was peripheral blood. CDR3 in DNA: TGCGCCAGCCGAGGACAGGGGATCTCCTACGAGCAGTACTTC. Translated, it gives CASRGQGISYEQYF.